One and the same sample provided the 21 T cell receptor beta chains below, sequenced in a study of T cell therapy after organ transplantation. Time point denoted: 20-29 weeks after completion of therapy. Antigens for these TCRs are unknown. Libraries were prepared by immunoSEQ multiplex PCR; TCRdb keeps only in-frame clonotypes and omits some of them. The sample consists of 17,000 or so clones, about 85% of them appearing once. Sequencing was performed on CD8+ T cells from blood, taken after autologous CMV-specific T cell therapy. Source of these receptors: a human patient who had received a solid organ transplant and had CMV disease. Some T cells may trace back to the graft donor.

V gene TRBV5-4 combines with J gene TRBJ1-2; TRBD1 might be the D (6 bases). CDR3 size: 13 residues. CDR1 is SGHNT, CDR2 YYREEE, per germline (reference sequence). The V and J ends lost 6 bases and 4 bases respectively, with 13 bases between them. The CDR3 sequence: CASTLTGVYGYTF. The CDR3 DNA is TGTGCCAGCACCCTGACAGGCGTCTATGGCTACACCTTC.

The gene calls are TRBV30 and TRBJ1-4; TRBD1 is a possible D gene (6 bases). The CDR3 sequence is 14 residues long. V was shortened by 5 bases and J by 5 bases, with 15 bases between the two germline ends. The germline V gene has CDR1 GTSNPN and CDR2 SVGIG (reference sequence). CDR3 region: CAWDLGQPNEKLFF. Here the CDR3 DNA reads TGTGCCTGGGACCTTGGACAGCCCAATGAAAAACTGTTTTTT.

By sample share, this clone is medium-sized. V and J are TRBV5-1 and TRBJ2-3; D is possibly TRBD1 (6 bases). The CDR3 runs 15 residues. The ends were cut back, 4 bases at V and 2 bases at J, with 14 bases in the middle. Germline lookup yields CDR1 SGHRS and CDR2 YFSETQ. The DNA of the CDR3 is TGCGCCAGCAGCGCTTCCCCAGGGGCCACAGATACGCAGTATTTT. It is translated as CASSASPGATDTQYF.

The CDR3 sequence: CATSRGPGQPQHF. CDR3 in DNA: TGTGCCACCAGCAGGGGACCCGGTCAGCCCCAGCATTTT. The chain recombines TRBV15 with TRBJ1-5, with D possibly matching TRBD1 (5 bases). Trimming left V 3 bases short and J 6 bases short, with 9 bases between. The CDR3 has 13 amino acids. Germline-derived CDR1 and CDR2 are LNHNV and YYDKDF (reference sequence).

This chain joins TRBV6-5 and TRBJ1-1; the D gene is possibly TRBD1 (5 bases). The CDR3 runs to 13 residues. Germline V gene data show CDR1 as MNHEY and CDR2 as SVGAGI. Trimming took off 0 bases at V and 7 bases at J, with 9 bases between the two ends. CDR3 nucleotides: TGTGCCAGCAGTTACTCCGACAGCGATGAAGCTTTCTTT. Translating gives CASSYSDSDEAFF.

This sequence joins TRBV2 and TRBJ1-5, with D tentatively TRBD1 (5 bases). V shed 6 bases and J shed 2 bases, with 8 bases lying between them. There are 13 residues in the CDR3. The germline gives CDR1 SNHLY, CDR2 FYNNEI. CDR3 DNA: TGTGCCAGCAGGGACATTGGCAATCAGCCCCAGCATTTT. It codes for CASRDIGNQPQHF. The whole variable domain, filled in from reference TRBV2 and TRBJ1-5, reads EPEVTQTPSHQVTQMGQEVILRCVPISNHLYFYWYRQILGQKVEFLVSFYNNEISEKSEIFDDQFSVERPDGSNFTLKIRSTKLEDSAMYFCASRDIGNQPQHFGDGTRLSIL.

This clone was observed once. The rearrangement uses TRBV11-2 and TRBJ2-6; 7 bases align to TRBD1. CDR3 length: 18 amino acids. Unmatched junction bases numbered 9, after V lost 2 bases and J lost 2 bases. Germline CDR1 and CDR2: SGHAT and FQNNGV. The CDR3 protein is CASSLLRQGRPGANVLTF. In nucleotides, the CDR3 is TGTGCCAGCAGCTTACTTAGACAGGGTCGCCCTGGGGCCAACGTCCTGACTTTC.

V usage is TRBV4-3 and J usage is TRBJ2-2; no definite D call. V dropped 0 bases and J dropped 6 bases, with 20 bases sitting between them. The germline V gene encodes CDR1 LGHNA and CDR2 YSLEER. The CDR3 is made up of 18 amino acids. CDR3 in amino acids: CASSQEVDLIRVAGELFF. The CDR3 coding sequence is TGCGCCAGCAGCCAAGAAGTCGACTTAATTAGGGTTGCCGGGGAGCTGTTTTTT.

The V gene is TRBV2, the J gene TRBJ2-5; D is perhaps TRBD2 (5 bases). CDR3 length: 13 residues. Looked up from germline, CDR1 is SNHLY and CDR2 is FYNNEI. V was shortened by 7 bases and J by 0 bases, with 9 bases between the two germline ends. The CDR3 spells CASTSGNQETQYF. The CDR3 DNA reads as TGTGCCAGCACTTCGGGGAACCAAGAGACCCAGTACTTC. Together with reference TRBV2 and TRBJ2-5, the CDR3 gives the full variable domain: EPEVTQTPSHQVTQMGQEVILRCVPISNHLYFYWYRQILGQKVEFLVSFYNNEISEKSEIFDDQFSVERPDGSNFTLKIRSTKLEDSAMYFCASTSGNQETQYFGPGTRLLVL.

The chain combines TRBV10-2 with TRBJ2-2, with 7 bases lining up with TRBD2. J was trimmed by 5 bases and V by 5 bases; bases with no gene match: 8. CDR1 is WSHSY and CDR2 is SAAADI in the germline V gene. The CDR3 sequence is 15 residues long. The DNA of the CDR3 is TGCGCCAGCAGTTCAGAGACTAGCAAGACCGGGGAGCTGTTTTTT. This sequence encodes CASSSETSKTGELFF.

V and J are TRBV2 and TRBJ2-1; 9 positions agree with TRBD1. J was trimmed by 7 bases and V by 6 bases; bases with no gene match: 10. Germline CDR1 and CDR2: SNHLY and FYNNEI. The length of the CDR3 is 15 residues. In DNA form, the CDR3 reads TGTGCCAGCAGATTCACAGGGGGCGAAATAAATGAGCAGTTCTTC. It is translated as CASRFTGGEINEQFF.

Notes on this clone: Additional DNA sequences in this sample encode the identical CDR3. The J gene is TRBJ1-1, the V gene TRBV6-5; no reliable D call. Germline V gene lookup returns CDR1 MNHEY and CDR2 SVGAGI. The ends were cut back, 3 bases at V and 1 base at J, with 6 bases in the middle. The CDR3 sequence is 13 residues long. CDR3 DNA sequence: TGTGCCAGCAGTTATGAGGAGAACACTGAAGCTTTCTTT. This gives the protein CASSYEENTEAFF.

V and J are TRBV30 and TRBJ1-1; TRBD1 might be the D (5 bases). Trimming took 1 base from V and 7 from J, leaving 7 bases between them. This CDR3 region has 11 residues. The germline gives CDR1 GTSNPN, CDR2 SVGIG (reference sequence). The CDR3 sequence: CAWSGGGEAFF. The CDR3 bases are TGTGCCTGGAGTGGGGGCGGTGAAGCTTTCTTT. The full variable domain, its missing parts supplied by reference TRBV30 and TRBJ1-1, is SQTIHQWPATLVQPVGSPLSLECTVEGTSNPNLYWYRQAAGRGLQLLFYSVGIGQISSEVPQNLSASRPQDRQFILSSKKLLLSDSGFYLCAWSGGGEAFFGQGTRLTVV.

J is TRBJ1-3 and V is TRBV4-2; D not resolved. V was cut by 7 bases and J by 0 bases, with 1 base left in between. Germline V gene sequence: CDR1 LGHNA, CDR2 YNFKEQ. The CDR3 totals 11 residues. The CDR3 is CASNSGNTIYF. The CDR3 coding sequence is TGTGCCAGCAACTCTGGAAACACCATATATTTT.

The gene calls are TRBV6-6 and TRBJ1-1, with D perhaps matching TRBD1 (5 bases). V lost 5 bases, J lost 1 base, and 11 bases lay in between. The germline CDR1 and CDR2 sequences are MNHNY and SVGAGI (reference sequence). The CDR3 consists of 14 residues. Written as DNA, the CDR3 is TGTGCCAGCAGTCGGGACTCCGGGAACACTGAAGCTTTCTTT. Translated: CASSRDSGNTEAFF.

The V and J genes are TRBV29-1 and TRBJ1-1; D possibly corresponds to TRBD1 (5 bases). V lost 6 bases to trimming and J lost 1 base, with 12 bases between them. The germline V gene encodes CDR1 SQVTM and CDR2 ANQGSEA. The length of the CDR3 is 13 residues. The CDR3 DNA is TGCAGCGTCCTCCTCCAGGGGAACACTGAAGCTTTCTTT. It codes for CSVLLQGNTEAFF.

In its sample, this clone was seen once. The V and J genes are TRBV19 and TRBJ2-7; 8 positions match TRBD1. Germline CDR1 and CDR2: LNHDA and SQIVND (reference sequence). The CDR3 totals 15 residues. The V and J ends lost 6 bases and 3 bases, in that order; junction bases with no gene match: 10. The CDR3 is CASSPGQGRYYEQYF. DNA for the CDR3: TGTGCCAGTAGCCCCGGACAGGGAAGGTACTACGAGCAGTACTTC. The full variable domain, with the rest looked up from reference TRBV19 and TRBJ2-7, is DGGITQSPKYLFRKEGQNVTLSCEQNLNHDAMYWYRQDPGQGLRLIYYSQIVNDFQKGDIAEGYSVSREKKESFPLTVTSAQKNPTAFYLCASSPGQGRYYEQYFGPGTRLTVT.

The rearrangement links TRBV9 to TRBJ2-3, with D possibly matching TRBD1 (6 bases). Germline V lookup: CDR1 SGDLS, CDR2 YYNGEE. CDR3 length: 13 amino acids. Trimming pared 7 bases from V and 2 bases from J, leaving 11 bases between. CDR3 in amino acids: CASDGGATDTQYF. The CDR3 DNA follows: TGTGCCAGCGATGGGGGCGCCACAGATACGCAGTATTTT.

The J gene is TRBJ1-1, the V gene TRBV2; no clear D gene. Trimming took off 1 base at V and 0 bases at J, with 6 bases between the two ends. The CDR3 extends over 14 amino acids. Germline lookup yields CDR1 SNHLY and CDR2 FYNNEI. The CDR3 DNA reads as TGTGCCAGCAGTGAAGGGGGAATGAACACTGAAGCTTTCTTT. Protein: CASSEGGMNTEAFF.

V is TRBV2 and J is TRBJ1-1, with a tentative D call TRBD1 (5 bases). V gave up 7 bases and J gave up 7 bases, with 13 bases separating them. Per germline, CDR1 SNHLY and CDR2 FYNNEI. This CDR3 comprises 12 residues. The CDR3, as DNA: TGTGCCAGCATCGAAGACAGCCGTGAAGCTTTCTTT. Protein sequence: CASIEDSREAFF. The complete variable domain, with remaining parts taken from reference TRBV2 and TRBJ1-1, reads EPEVTQTPSHQVTQMGQEVILRCVPISNHLYFYWYRQILGQKVEFLVSFYNNEISEKSEIFDDQFSVERPDGSNFTLKIRSTKLEDSAMYFCASIEDSREAFFGQGTRLTVV.

The CDR3 region has the DNA TGTGCCAGCGATAACACCGGGGAGCTGTTTTTT. The encoded protein is CASDNTGELFF. The V call is TRBV2, the J call TRBJ2-2, with D unresolved. The CDR3 contains 11 residues. CDR1 and CDR2 from the germline V gene are SNHLY and FYNNEI. V dropped 8 bases and J dropped 2 bases, with 3 bases sitting between them.